This T cell receptor beta chain was recovered during a study of blood T cell repertoires in COVID-19. Study information: Material from acute and convalescent COVID-19 was sourced from the United States, Italy and Spain. PBMCs, B-cell-depleted T cells, or T cells were the source of the cDNA or gDNA that made up the material.

Per the germline V gene, CDR1 is MNHEY and CDR2 is SVGAGI. This CDR3 is 13 amino acids long. J was trimmed by 6 bases and V by 6 bases; bases with no gene match: 3. Original processing notes: Cell counts per sample came from amplifying reference gene primers. Sequencing used immunoSEQ multiplex PCR; TCRdb keeps in-frame clones, though not all of them. Clonal size and the V and J genes are those of that table, whereas D and trimming came from the DNA. Of 300,000 to 400,000 clones in the sample, around nine tenths are singletons; the top ten hold roughly 3.9%. The chain combines TRBV6-5 with TRBJ1-5, with 9 positions matching TRBD1. This receptor was taken from a woman aged 30 to 39 who had been exposed to COVID-19. The sequenced sample was PBMCs or T cells enriched from blood (not recorded which). This CDR3 is CASRGDRVQPQHF. The CDR3 DNA reads as TGTGCCAGCAGGGGGGACAGGGTTCAGCCCCAGCATTTT.